This passage covers 2 T cell receptor beta chains from one sample sequenced in a study of blood T cells in healthy people across ages. Then a second PCR, running roughly 7 to 11 cycles, was carried out with a sample-barcoded 5' primer and a J-beta primer mix. TCRdb recomputed calls from the 5' RACE reads with MiXCR, one row per CDR3 protein. This table has 790,000 or so distinct CDR3 sequences, roughly three fifths appearing once. Sequences were obtained from blood. The receptors shown here come from a man between 35 and 55 years old in good health.

This clonotype was detected only a few times. The V and J genes are TRBV4-3 and TRBJ1-2, with no clear D. In germline, CDR1 is LGHNA, CDR2 YSLEER. V was clipped by 0 bases and J by 5 bases, with 10 bases between them. This CDR3 region has 14 residues. The CDR3 DNA sequence: TGCGCCAGCAGCCAAGATGAGCCAGGATATGGCTACACCTTC. This translates into CASSQDEPGYGYTF.

The CDR3 region has the DNA TGTGCCAGCAGTTGGGGGACAGGAAGATACGAGCAGTACTTC. It encodes CASSWGTGRYEQYF. The V call is TRBV28, the J call TRBJ2-1; 8 bases fit TRBD1. With the DNA end fitting TRBJ2-7 better, the J assignment may be wrong. CDR3 length equals 14 residues. The germline gives CDR1 MDHEN, CDR2 SYDVKM.